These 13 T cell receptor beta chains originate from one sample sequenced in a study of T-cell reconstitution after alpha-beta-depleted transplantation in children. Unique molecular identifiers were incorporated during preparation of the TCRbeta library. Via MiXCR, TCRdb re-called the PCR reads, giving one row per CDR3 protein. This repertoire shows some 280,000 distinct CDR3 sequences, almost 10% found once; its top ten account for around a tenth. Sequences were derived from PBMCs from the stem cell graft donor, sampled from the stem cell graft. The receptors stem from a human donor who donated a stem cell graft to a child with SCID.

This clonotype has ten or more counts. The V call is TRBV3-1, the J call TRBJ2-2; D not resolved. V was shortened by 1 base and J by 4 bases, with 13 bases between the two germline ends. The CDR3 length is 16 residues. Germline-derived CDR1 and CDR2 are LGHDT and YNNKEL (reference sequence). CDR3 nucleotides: TGTGCCAGCAGCCAAGCGATCGATGCGTCCACCGGGGAGCTGTTTTTT. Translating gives CASSQAIDASTGELFF.

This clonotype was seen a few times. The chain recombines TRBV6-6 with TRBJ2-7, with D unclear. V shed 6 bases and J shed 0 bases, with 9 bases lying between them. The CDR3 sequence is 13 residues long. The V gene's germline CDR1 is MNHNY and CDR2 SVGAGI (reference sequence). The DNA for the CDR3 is TGTGCCAGCAGAACCGGGTCCTCCTACGAGCAGTACTTC. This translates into CASRTGSSYEQYF.

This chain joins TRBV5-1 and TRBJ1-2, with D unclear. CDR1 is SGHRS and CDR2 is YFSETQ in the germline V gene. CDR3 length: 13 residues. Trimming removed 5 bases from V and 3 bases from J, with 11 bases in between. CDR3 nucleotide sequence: TGCGCCAGCAGTGACAAACAAGACTATGGCTACACCTTC. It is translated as CASSDKQDYGYTF.

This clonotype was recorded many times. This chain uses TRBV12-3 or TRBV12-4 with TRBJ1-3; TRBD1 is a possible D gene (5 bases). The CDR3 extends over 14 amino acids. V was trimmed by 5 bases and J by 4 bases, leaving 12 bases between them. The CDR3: CASSMDTYGNTIYF. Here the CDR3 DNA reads TGTGCCAGCAGTATGGACACCTACGGAAACACCATATATTTT.

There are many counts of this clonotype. Here the CDR3 DNA reads TGCAGTGCTGGCGGAAGGGTGACCAATGAGCAGTTCTTC. Translated: CSAGGRVTNEQFF. The chain employs TRBV20-1 and TRBJ2-1; D is undetermined. The V and J ends lost 5 bases and 6 bases respectively, with 14 bases between them. The CDR3 covers 13 residues. In germline, CDR1 is DFQATT, CDR2 SNEGSKA (reference sequence).

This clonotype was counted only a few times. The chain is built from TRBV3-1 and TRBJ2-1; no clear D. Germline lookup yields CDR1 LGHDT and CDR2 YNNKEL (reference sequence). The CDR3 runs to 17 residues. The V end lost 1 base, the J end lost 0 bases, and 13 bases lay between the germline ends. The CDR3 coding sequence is TGTGCCAGCAGCCAAGGACCCCTGGCGGACTCCTACAATGAGCAGTTCTTC. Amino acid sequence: CASSQGPLADSYNEQFF.

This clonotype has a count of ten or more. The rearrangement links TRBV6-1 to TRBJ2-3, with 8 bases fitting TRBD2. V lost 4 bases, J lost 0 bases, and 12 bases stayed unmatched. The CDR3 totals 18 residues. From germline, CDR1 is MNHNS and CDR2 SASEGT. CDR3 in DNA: TGTGCCAGCAGTGTGGGCGGGGGGCAGTCTTTAAGCACAGATACGCAGTATTTT. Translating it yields CASSVGGGQSLSTDTQYF.

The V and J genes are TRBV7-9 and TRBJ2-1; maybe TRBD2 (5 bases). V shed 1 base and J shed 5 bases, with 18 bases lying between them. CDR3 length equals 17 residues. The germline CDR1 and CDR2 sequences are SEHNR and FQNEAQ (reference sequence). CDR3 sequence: CASSLVSGPGFNNEQFF. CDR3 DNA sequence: TGTGCCAGCAGCTTAGTATCTGGGCCGGGATTTAACAATGAGCAGTTCTTC.

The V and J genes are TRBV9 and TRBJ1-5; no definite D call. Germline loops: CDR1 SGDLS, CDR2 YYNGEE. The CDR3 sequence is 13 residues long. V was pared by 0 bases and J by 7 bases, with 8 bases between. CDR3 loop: CASSVAADQPQHF. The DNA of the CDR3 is TGTGCCAGCAGCGTAGCAGCCGACCAGCCCCAGCATTTT.

The CDR3 bases are TGTGCCAGCAGGACTTACCGGGACAGTACAACCTATGGCTACACCTTC. Its protein is CASRTYRDSTTYGYTF. The V and J genes are TRBV12-3 or TRBV12-4 and TRBJ1-2, with 7 bases fitting TRBD1. CDR3 length: 16 residues. The ends lost 6 bases at V and 4 bases at J; junction bases unmatched: 14.

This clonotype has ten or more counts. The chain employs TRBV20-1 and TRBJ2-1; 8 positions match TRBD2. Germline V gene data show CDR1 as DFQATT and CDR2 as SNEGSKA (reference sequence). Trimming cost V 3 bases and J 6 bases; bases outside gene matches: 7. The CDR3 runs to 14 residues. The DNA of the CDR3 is TGCAGTGCTAGTTCGGGGGGGGCCTTCAATGAGCAGTTCTTC. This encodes CSASSGGAFNEQFF.

The CDR3 is CASSYGQTSYGYTF. DNA of the CDR3: TGTGCCAGCAGTTACGGACAGACTTCCTATGGCTACACCTTC. The rearrangement links TRBV6-5 to TRBJ1-2, with a tentative D call TRBD1 (6 bases). V was cut by 2 bases and J by 4 bases, with 11 bases left in between. The germline V gene has CDR1 MNHEY and CDR2 SVGAGI. The CDR3 runs to 14 residues.

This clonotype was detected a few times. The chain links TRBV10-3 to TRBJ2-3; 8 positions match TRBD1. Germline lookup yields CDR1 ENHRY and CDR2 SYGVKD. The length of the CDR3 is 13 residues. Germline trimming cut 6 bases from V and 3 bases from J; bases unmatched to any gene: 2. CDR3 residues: CAIRRTGTDTQYF. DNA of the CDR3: TGTGCCATCAGGAGGACAGGGACAGATACGCAGTATTTT.